The 10 T cell receptor beta chains given below trace back to one sample, sequenced in a study of regulatory T cells in long-lasting Graves disease. The time point: newly diagnosed GD, antithyroid drugs for less than 3 months. Researchers made the TCR library from RNA that was extracted from PBMCs. For TCR beta, libraries came from iRepertoire HTBI primers and Arm-PCR of CDR3 regions. In TCRdb, the multiplex PCR reads were re-called with MiXCR into one record per CDR3 protein. The sample holds 250,000 or so distinct CDR3 sequences, approximately 20% seen once. These data were also reused for a study on T cells in Graves' hyperthyroidism and ophthalmopathy.

Specimen: peripheral blood mononuclear cells (PBMCs), collected at new diagnosis, from a patient treated with antithyroid drugs. The receptors were gathered from a woman in her 30s with Graves disease.

This clonotype was seen repeatedly, ten times or more. V usage is TRBV2 and J usage is TRBJ2-7, with 9 bases aligning to TRBD1. The length of the CDR3 is 15 residues. V shed 2 bases and J 3 bases; nucleotides not matched to a gene: 5. The V gene's germline CDR1 is SNHLY and CDR2 FYNNEI. DNA of the CDR3: TGTGCCAGCAGTGAAACGGGACAGGGATTCTACGAGCAGTACTTC. Amino acids: CASSETGQGFYEQYF.

This clonotype was observed a handful of times. The chain joins TRBV10-3 to TRBJ2-1; no clear D. CDR1 is ENHRY, CDR2 SYGVKD, per germline. The CDR3 length is 12 residues. Deletions cut 7 bases from V and 4 bases from J, with 8 bases between. The CDR3 is CAINPQYNEQFF. The CDR3 DNA reads TGTGCCATCAACCCGCAGTACAATGAGCAGTTCTTC.

This clonotype was seen many times. This chain links TRBV11-3 with TRBJ2-3, with TRBD2 matching over 10 bases. CDR3 size: 16 residues. V was pared by 5 bases and J by 5 bases, with 10 bases of the junction left unmatched. From germline, CDR1 is SGHNT and CDR2 YENEEA. The CDR3 protein is CASSRSGGASLDTQYF. In nucleotides, the CDR3 is TGTGCCAGCAGCCGAAGCGGGGGGGCGTCCCTAGATACGCAGTATTTT. Looking up the rest from reference TRBV11-3 and TRBJ2-3 gives the full variable domain: EAGVVQSPRYKIIEKKQPVAFWCNPISGHNTLYWYLQNLGQGPELLIRYENEEAVDDSQLPKDRFSAERLKGVDSTLKIQPAELGDSAVYLCASSRSGGASLDTQYFGPGTRLTVL.

This clonotype has at least ten counts. The chain carries TRBV7-9 and TRBJ1-2; 9 bases are a match to TRBD1. CDR3 length: 15 amino acids. V lost 5 bases, J lost 10 bases, and 14 bases stayed unmatched. Germline V CDR1 and CDR2: SEHNR, FQNEAQ (reference sequence). The CDR3 loop reads CASSPDGDRAKVYTF. The CDR3 DNA reads as TGTGCCAGCAGCCCAGATGGGGACAGGGCAAAAGTCTACACCTTC.

This chain connects TRBV20-1 to TRBJ1-1; TRBD1 matches 9 bases. Germline CDR1 is DFQATT and CDR2 is SNEGSKA (reference sequence). The J segment lost 4 bases and the V segment lost 1 base, leaving 10 bases of the junction unmatched. The CDR3 contains 16 residues. CDR3 protein: CSARVVPDRGGTEAFF. CDR3 coding DNA: TGCAGTGCTAGAGTGGTCCCCGACAGGGGGGGCACTGAAGCTTTCTTT.

This chain links TRBV4-1 with TRBJ2-2, with 7 bases matching TRBD1. V trimming: 1 base; J trimming: 6 bases; junction bases outside the gene matches: 5. There are 15 residues in the CDR3. Germline lookup yields CDR1 MGHRA and CDR2 YSYEKL. CDR3 DNA: TGCGCCAGCAGCCAAGGGGCGACAGGGCCCGGGGAGCTGTTTTTT. This translates into CASSQGATGPGELFF.

This clonotype has ten or more counts. V and J are TRBV2 and TRBJ1-1; 9 nucleotides match TRBD1. This CDR3 is 12 amino acids long. Losses at the gene ends were 11 bases for V and 4 bases for J; bases not matched to a gene: 5. The germline V gene has CDR1 SNHLY and CDR2 FYNNEI. CDR3 DNA sequence: TGTGCCCGCCAGACAGGGGGCACTGAAGCTTTCTTT. Its translation: CARQTGGTEAFF.

This clonotype was observed many times. The CDR3 region has the DNA TGTGCCACCAGTAACCTCGGGACGGAGGGGCAGTTCTTC. It is translated as CATSNLGTEGQFF. The chain carries TRBV24-1 and TRBJ2-1; a weak D match, TRBD2 (6 bases). This CDR3 region has 13 residues. Trimming left V 6 bases short and J 12 bases short, with 17 bases between. CDR1 is KGHDR, CDR2 SFDVKD, per germline.

This clonotype showed up many times. J is TRBJ1-2 and V is TRBV7-2, with D maybe TRBD1 (5 bases). CDR3 length: 13 amino acids. Per the germline V gene, CDR1 is SGHTA and CDR2 is FQGNSA. With 5 bases removed from V and 3 bases from J, the gap between germline ends came to 10 bases. This CDR3 is CASSLAGHYGYTF. The CDR3 nucleotides are TGTGCCAGCAGCCTCGCGGGACACTATGGCTACACCTTC.

Note on this clonotype: One end of the junction varies from germline; a read error may be responsible. The chain's CDR3 is CASSQVGRETQYF. The CDR3 DNA reads as TGCGCCAGCAGCCAAGTCGGGCGAGAGACCCAGTACTTC. The chain combines TRBV11-1 with TRBJ2-5; D not resolved. The germline gives CDR1 SGHAT, CDR2 FQDESV (reference sequence). The CDR3 extends over 13 amino acids.